Detailed here is one TCR beta chain. This clone was seen a handful of times. No antigen is known for it. Qualities for individual bases were not recorded, and no much larger clone is one base off. V is clipped by 4 bases and J by 5 bases, and the sequence between their germline boundaries is 9 bases long. Looking up the germline V gene yields CDR1 SGDLS and CDR2 YYNGEE. The CDR3 runs 12 residues from the cysteine to the phenylalanine. The read is trimmed to its CDR3 DNA, 36 bases read in frame from base 1. This sample is drawn from a study of blood T cell repertoires in COVID-19 (dated by TCRdb to about 2020). About the investigation overall: Samples from collaborators originated in the United States, Italy and Spain and spanned both the acute and convalescent phases of COVID-19. The material from the prospective study consisted of cDNA or gDNA derived from T cells, B-cell-depleted T cells, or PBMCs. Deeply sampled blood TCRbeta repertoires from subjects exposed to, actively infected with, or recovered from COVID-19 were included in the dataset. The repertoires were released in a freely available public database intended as a resource for research on the immune response to SARS-CoV-2. Samples came from the ongoing ImmuneRACE study (first 160 participants) plus 1,254 subjects from 6 global collaborators. A de-identified subject ID, COVID-19 status, age in years and sex were almost always included in the sample metadata. HLA class I and class II types, where available, came from metadata supplied by the sample provider rather than from assay-based typing.

The paper as a whole reports these results and caveats: The amount of clinical and demographic metadata varied by source and participant and was provided uncurated.

The immunoSEQ Assay, a bias-controlled multiplex PCR, was used to amplify TCRbeta CDR3 regions from genomic DNA. The original pipeline was this. Within the assay, amplification of reference gene primers was used to estimate how many nucleated cells each sample contained. Sequence reads were collapsed and filtered to measure the absolute abundance of every unique TCRbeta CDR3 rearrangement. For each sample, productive Simpson clonality was calculated as the square root of Simpson's diversity index over productive rearrangements. Drawn from immuneACCESS, this table holds only the in-frame rearrangements with V and J called that TCRdb kept. Clones are partly lost; checked studies trace under half to an unresolved V gene and leave the rest unexplained. The V and J calls and clone size were taken over from that table, and D and trimming were inferred from the DNA. A total of 120,000 to 150,000 clones appear in this sample, 88% of them only once. Less than 2% of the sample rests with the top ten.

The collaborating institutions used their own protocols to collect whole blood in K2EDTA tubes. Collaborator samples were shipped for TCRbeta analysis as frozen whole blood, isolated PBMCs, or DNA extracted from either sample type. The TCR sequence derives from a woman between 55 and 75 years old with acute or convalescent COVID-19. The receptor chain draws on TRBV9 and TRBJ2-5; the D gene assignment is ambiguous. The sequencing sample was made of peripheral blood. This receptor carries the CDR3 CASSPFGETQYF. The bases are TGTGCCAGCAGCCCGTTCGGGGAGACCCAGTACTTC.